The present T cell receptor (beta chain) was sequenced within a study of human T cells and chemical hapten exposure. On the study more broadly: All patients underwent weekly scalp dosing with diphenylcyclopropenone for the full roughly 24-week study. Study-wide points: DPC sensitization left the count of TCRs above 1 in 1000 unchanged.

CDR3 length equals 12 residues. The germline gives CDR1 WSHSY, CDR2 SAAADI. Between the trimmed V and J ends, which lost 3 bases and 9 bases, there was a span of 12 bases. On this clonotype itself: Its antigen is currently unknown.

The time point was: patch test 1, 2 weeks after DPC sensitization. Treatment specified: therapeutic diphenylcyclopropenone sensitization with weekly scalp DPC. Individual cDNA molecules (in the library) carried attached unique molecular identifiers. Each CDR3 protein is one row after TCRdb ran MiXCR on the RACE reads. The sample records 150,000 to 200,000 distinct CDR3 sequences, about 14% being singletons. The source is a woman aged 25 to 45 with alopecia areata. Some clones in this sample may be carry-over from other donors' samples. This chain connects TRBV10-2 to TRBJ2-7; D may be TRBD2 (6 bases). Sequencing was performed on whole blood, taken in connection with sensitization to the hapten diphenylcyclopropenone (DPC). The CDR3 protein is CASSDVRDGQYF. The CDR3 DNA follows: TGCGCCAGCAGTGACGTGCGGGACGGGCAGTACTTC.